These T cell receptor beta chains were read from a single sample in a study of early T cells in non-severe SARS-CoV-2 infection. TCRdb re-called the 5' RACE reads with MiXCR, one entry per CDR3 protein. The sample contains approximately 48,000 distinct CDR3 sequences, approximately 8.5% of which appear only once. Sequenced sample: whole blood. All receptors come from an adult who was a healthcare worker with PCR-confirmed SARS-CoV-2 infection or an uninfected control (not recorded which). The CDR3 runs from the conserved cysteine through the conserved F or W. Fields, in order: V gene, J gene, D gene, clone size, CDR3 protein, CDR3 DNA. The D gene is left open where the match is weak. Size tells how often a clone was seen (once, few, many) or the class of an expanded clone, and some rows leave it out.

>TRBV3-1|TRBJ2-7|TRBD2|many
CASSPSGIHYEQYF
TGTGCCAGCAGCCCTAGCGGGATTCACTACGAGCAGTACTTC
>TRBV5-1|TRBJ2-1|TRBD1|many
CASSLEQGAGEQFF
TGCGCCAGCAGCTTGGAGCAGGGGGCGGGTGAGCAGTTCTTC
>TRBV7-2|TRBJ2-7|.|many
CASSASLAYEQYF
TGTGCCAGCAGCGCATCCTTGGCCTACGAGCAGTACTTC
>TRBV10-3|TRBJ2-5|.|many
CAISKTLQETQYF
TGTGCCATCAGCAAGACATTACAAGAGACCCAGTACTTC
>TRBV28|TRBJ2-1|TRBD2|many
CASKPSGTGSSYNEQFF
TGTGCCAGCAAACCTAGCGGGACGGGAAGCTCCTACAATGAGCAGTTCTTC
>TRBV18|TRBJ2-3|TRBD2|many
CASSPPGLASSTDTQYF
TGTGCCAGCTCACCACCGGGACTAGCGTCGAGCACAGATACGCAGTATTTT
>TRBV19|TRBJ2-2|.|.
CASSIAPPRGPAGELFF
TGTGCCAGTAGTATAGCCCCCCCCCGCGGGCCGGCCGGGGAGCTGTTTTTT
>TRBV7-2|TRBJ2-7|TRBD1|few
CASSRDSTYEQYF
TGTGCCAGCAGCCGGGACAGTACCTACGAGCAGTACTTC
>TRBV28|TRBJ1-2|.|many
CASSPPTRSLGYTF
TGTGCCAGCAGTCCCCCCACCAGGAGTTTGGGCTACACCTTC
>TRBV19|TRBJ1-5|.|many
CASSGGRTFSNQPQHF
TGTGCCAGTAGTGGAGGACGGACTTTTAGCAATCAGCCCCAGCATTTT